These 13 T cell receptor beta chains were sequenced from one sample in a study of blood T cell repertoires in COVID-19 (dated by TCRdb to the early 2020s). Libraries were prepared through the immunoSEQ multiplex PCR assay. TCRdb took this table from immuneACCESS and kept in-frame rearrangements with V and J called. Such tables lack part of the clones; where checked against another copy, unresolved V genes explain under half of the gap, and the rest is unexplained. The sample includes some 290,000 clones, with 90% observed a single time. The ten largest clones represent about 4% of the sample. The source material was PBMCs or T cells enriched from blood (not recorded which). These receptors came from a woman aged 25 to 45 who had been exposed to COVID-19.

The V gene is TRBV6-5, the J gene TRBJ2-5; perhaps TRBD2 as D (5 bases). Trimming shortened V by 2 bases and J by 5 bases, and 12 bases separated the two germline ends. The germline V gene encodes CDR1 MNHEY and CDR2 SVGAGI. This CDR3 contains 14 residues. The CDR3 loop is CASSYGLPSETQYF. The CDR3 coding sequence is TGTGCCAGCAGTTACGGACTCCCCTCTGAGACCCAGTACTTC.

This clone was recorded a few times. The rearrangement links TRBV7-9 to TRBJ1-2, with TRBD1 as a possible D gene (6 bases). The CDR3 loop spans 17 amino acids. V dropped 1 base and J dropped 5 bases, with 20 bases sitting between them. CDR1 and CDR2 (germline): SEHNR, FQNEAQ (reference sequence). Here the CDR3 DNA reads TGTGCCAGCAGCTTAGATCCCCGGGCAGGGGCAGAGTATGGCTACACCTTC. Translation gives CASSLDPRAGAEYGYTF.

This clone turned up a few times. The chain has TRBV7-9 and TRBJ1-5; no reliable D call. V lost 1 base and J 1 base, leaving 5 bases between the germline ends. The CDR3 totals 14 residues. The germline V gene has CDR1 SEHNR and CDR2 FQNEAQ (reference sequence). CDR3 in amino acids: CASSLGRSNQPQHF. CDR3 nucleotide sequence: TGTGCCAGCAGCTTAGGCCGGAGCAATCAGCCCCAGCATTTT.

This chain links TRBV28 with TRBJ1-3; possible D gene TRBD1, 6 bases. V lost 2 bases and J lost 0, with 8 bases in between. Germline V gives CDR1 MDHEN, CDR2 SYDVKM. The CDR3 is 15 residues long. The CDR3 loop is CASSLGTISGNTIYF. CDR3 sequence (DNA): TGTGCCAGCAGTTTAGGGACAATCTCTGGAAACACCATATATTTT.

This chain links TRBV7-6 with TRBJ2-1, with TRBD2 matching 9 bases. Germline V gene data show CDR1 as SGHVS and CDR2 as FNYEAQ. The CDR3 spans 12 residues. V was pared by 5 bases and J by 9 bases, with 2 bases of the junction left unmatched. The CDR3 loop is CASSRTSVEQFF. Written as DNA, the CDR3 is TGTGCCAGCAGCCGGACTAGCGTTGAGCAGTTCTTC.

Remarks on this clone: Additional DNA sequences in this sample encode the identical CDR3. DNA of the CDR3: TGCGCCAGCAGCTTGTCAGGGCCTAGCACAGATACGCAGTATTTT. As protein: CASSLSGPSTDTQYF. The chain carries TRBV5-1 and TRBJ2-3; D perhaps matches TRBD1 (5 bases). Between the trimmed V and J ends, which lost 1 base and 0 bases, there was a span of 9 bases. CDR3 length: 15 amino acids. Germline lookup yields CDR1 SGHRS and CDR2 YFSETQ.

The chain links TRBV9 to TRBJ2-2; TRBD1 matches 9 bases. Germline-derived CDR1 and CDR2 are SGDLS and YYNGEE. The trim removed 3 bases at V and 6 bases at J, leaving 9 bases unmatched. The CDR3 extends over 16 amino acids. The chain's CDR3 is CASSANTGGISGELFF. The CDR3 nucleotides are TGTGCCAGCAGCGCCAACACAGGGGGCATCTCCGGGGAGCTGTTTTTT. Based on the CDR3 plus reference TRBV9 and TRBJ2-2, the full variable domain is DSGVTQTPKHLITATGQRVTLRCSPRSGDLSVYWYQQSLDQGLQFLIQYYNGEERAKGNILERFSAQQFPDLHSELNLSSLELGDSALYFCASSANTGGISGELFFGEGSRLTVL.

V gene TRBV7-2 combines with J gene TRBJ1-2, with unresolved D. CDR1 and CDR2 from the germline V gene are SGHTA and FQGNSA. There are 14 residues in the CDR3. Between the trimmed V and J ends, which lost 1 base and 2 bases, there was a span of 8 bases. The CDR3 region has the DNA TGTGCCAGCAGCTTAGGAGGGAGGAACTATGGCTACACCTTC. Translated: CASSLGGRNYGYTF.

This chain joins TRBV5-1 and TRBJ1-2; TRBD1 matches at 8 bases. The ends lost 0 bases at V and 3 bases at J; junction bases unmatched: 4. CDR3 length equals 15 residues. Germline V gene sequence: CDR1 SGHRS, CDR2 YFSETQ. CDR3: CASSLEQGEYYGYTF. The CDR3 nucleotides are TGCGCCAGCAGCTTGGAACAGGGGGAGTACTATGGCTACACCTTC.

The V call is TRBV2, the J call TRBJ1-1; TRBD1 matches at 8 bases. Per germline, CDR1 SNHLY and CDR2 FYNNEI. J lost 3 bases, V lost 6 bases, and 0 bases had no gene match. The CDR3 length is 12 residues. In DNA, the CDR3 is TGTGCCAGCAGGGGACAGGACACTGAAGCTTTCTTT. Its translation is CASRGQDTEAFF.

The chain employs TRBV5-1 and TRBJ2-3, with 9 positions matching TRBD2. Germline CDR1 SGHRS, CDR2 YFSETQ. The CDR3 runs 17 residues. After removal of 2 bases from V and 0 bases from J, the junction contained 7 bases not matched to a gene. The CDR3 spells CASSFRWAGGSTDTQYF. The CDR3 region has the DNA TGCGCCAGCAGCTTCCGTTGGGCGGGGGGGAGCACAGATACGCAGTATTTT.

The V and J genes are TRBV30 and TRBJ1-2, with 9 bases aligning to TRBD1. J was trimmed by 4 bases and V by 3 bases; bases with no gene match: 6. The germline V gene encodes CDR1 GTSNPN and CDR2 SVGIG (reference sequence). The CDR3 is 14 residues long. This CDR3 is CAWRVQGAGYGYTF. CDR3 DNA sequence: TGTGCCTGGAGGGTACAGGGGGCGGGCTATGGCTACACCTTC.

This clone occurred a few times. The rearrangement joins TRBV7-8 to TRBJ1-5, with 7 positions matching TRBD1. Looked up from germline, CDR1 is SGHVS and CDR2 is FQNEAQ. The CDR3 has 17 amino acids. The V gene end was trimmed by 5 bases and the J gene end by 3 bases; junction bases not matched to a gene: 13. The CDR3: CASSRPDRESYNQPQHF. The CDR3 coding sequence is TGTGCCAGCAGCCGACCAGACAGGGAAAGCTACAATCAGCCCCAGCATTTT.